This T cell receptor (beta chain) was observed in a study of shared clonotypes between healthy human individuals. Study-wide findings and caveats: Between a handful of donors, naive CD4 clonotypes were shared at a level of approximately 5%.

Germline V CDR1 and CDR2: WNHNN, SYGVQD (reference sequence). The CDR3 totals 13 residues. V lost 0 bases to trimming and J lost 7 bases, with 7 bases between them. For this clone: The target antigen is unknown.

Data came from immunoSEQ multiplex PCR; TCRdb stores just in-frame clones and leaves some out. The sample contains some 790,000 clones, 72% of which appear only once. The sample comprised memory CD4+ T cells sorted from blood. The subset is: CD45RA-negative fraction. This chain uses TRBV10-1 with TRBJ1-5; D is unclear. The TCR originated in a woman aged 25-40 years in good health. For the CDR3, the DNA is TGCGCCAGCAGTGAGTCCCGATCACAGCCCCAGCATTTT. Encoded protein: CASSESRSQPQHF.